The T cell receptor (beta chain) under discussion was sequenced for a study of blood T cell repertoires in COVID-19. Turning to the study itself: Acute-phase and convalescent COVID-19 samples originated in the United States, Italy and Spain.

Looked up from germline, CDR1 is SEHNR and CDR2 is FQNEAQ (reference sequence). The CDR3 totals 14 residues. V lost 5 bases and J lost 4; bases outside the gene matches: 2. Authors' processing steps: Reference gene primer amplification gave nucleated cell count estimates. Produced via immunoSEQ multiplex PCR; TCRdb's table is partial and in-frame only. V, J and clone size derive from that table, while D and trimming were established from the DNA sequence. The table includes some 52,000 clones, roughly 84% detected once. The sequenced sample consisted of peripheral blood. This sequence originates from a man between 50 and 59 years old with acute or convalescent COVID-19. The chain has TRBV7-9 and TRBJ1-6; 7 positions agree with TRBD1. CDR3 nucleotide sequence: TGTGCCAGCAGCCGGGACAGTTATAATTCACCCCTCCACTTT. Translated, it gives CASSRDSYNSPLHF.